This T cell receptor (beta chain) was sequenced in a study of T cells after yellow fever vaccination. Remarks on this clonotype: Antigen unknown.

V trimming: 0 bases; J trimming: 7 bases; junction bases outside the gene matches: 6. The CDR3 totals 15 residues. The V gene's germline CDR1 is SGHNT and CDR2 YYREEE (reference sequence). General study results and limits: On re-exposure, the response was weaker but peaked faster, at day 5 versus 15.

The TCR cDNA carried a universal primer site and UMIs from 5'RACE template switching. TCRdb reanalysed the 5' RACE reads using MiXCR and keeps one entry per CDR3 protein. The repertoire has about 340,000 distinct CDR3 sequences, 4% of them found once; the top ten carry 20% to 25%. The sample in question was PBMCs, obtained 5 days after the yellow fever booster vaccination. The chain is built from TRBV5-4 and TRBJ2-3; 9 bases map to TRBD2. The receptor comes from a man aged 18 to 29 who received the YFV17D yellow fever vaccine. The CDR3 spells CASSLARGGPNTQYF. The CDR3 DNA sequence: TGTGCCAGCAGCTTGGCGCGGGGGGGCCCGAATACGCAGTATTTT.